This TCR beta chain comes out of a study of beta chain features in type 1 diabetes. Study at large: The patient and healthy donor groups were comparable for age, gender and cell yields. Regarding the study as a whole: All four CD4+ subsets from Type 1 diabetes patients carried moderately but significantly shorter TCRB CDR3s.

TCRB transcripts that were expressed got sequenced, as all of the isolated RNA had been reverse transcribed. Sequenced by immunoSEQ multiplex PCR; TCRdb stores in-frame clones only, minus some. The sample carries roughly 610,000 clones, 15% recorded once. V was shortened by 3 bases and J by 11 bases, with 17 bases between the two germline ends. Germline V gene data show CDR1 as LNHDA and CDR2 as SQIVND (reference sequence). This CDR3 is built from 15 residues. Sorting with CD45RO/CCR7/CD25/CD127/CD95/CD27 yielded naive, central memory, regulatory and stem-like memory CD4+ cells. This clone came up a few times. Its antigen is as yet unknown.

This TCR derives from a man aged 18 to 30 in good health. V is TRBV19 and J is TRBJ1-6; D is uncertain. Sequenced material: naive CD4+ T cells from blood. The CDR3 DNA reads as TGTGCCAGTAGTATTGTTTCGCCGGCCGGGCCACCCCTCCACTTT. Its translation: CASSIVSPAGPPLHF.